The source of this TCR beta chain is a study of somatic mutations in cytotoxic T cells in rheumatoid arthritis. Positive magnetic bead selection was used to isolate CD4+ and CD8+ cells; purity was checked by flow cytometry. General observations from the study: Of 65 patients, 8 had a largest CD8+ clone that exceeded 20% of CD8+ cells. With age, CD8+ clonality increased in rheumatoid arthritis patients, whereas no such increase appeared in healthy controls. Antigen specificity of the expanded CD8+ clones was not determined.

V dropped 5 bases and J dropped 5 bases, with 12 bases sitting between them. Germline assignment: CDR1 MNHEY and CDR2 SMNVEV (reference sequence). The CDR3 has 13 residues. Concerning this clone: What it binds is unknown.

Repertoires were generated with immunoSEQ multiplex PCR, while TCRdb's copy carries only in-frame clones and drops some. Here the sample spans under 25,000 clones, 85% being singletons. Sequenced sample: CD8+ T cells sorted from blood. The TCR sequence derives from a woman between 40 and 50 years old with rheumatoid arthritis. The genes are TRBV27 and TRBJ2-5; perhaps TRBD2 as D (6 bases). CDR3: CASSLDREETQYF. In DNA form, the CDR3 reads TGTGCCAGCAGTCTCGATCGGGAGGAGACCCAGTACTTC.